The clone carrying this T cell receptor beta chain came up a few times. What it binds is unknown. cDNA libraries for TCR alpha and TCR beta, carrying sample barcodes and UMIs, came from 5'RACE with constant-segment primers. TCRdb re-called the 5' RACE reads through MiXCR, storing one row per CDR3 protein. Among hundreds of thousands of distinct CDR3 sequences listed, approximately 23% were seen once. This sample was included in a study of T-cell memory formation after mild COVID-19. Study-wide background: TCR clusters were mostly confined to one donor each. Study outcomes and limitations: Contracting clones from day 15 to 85 showed balanced CD4/CD8; later expanders favored CD4+.

The V gene's germline CDR1 is DFQATT and CDR2 SNEGSKA (reference sequence). The CDR3 covers 13 residues. V shed 5 bases and J 2 bases; nucleotides not matched to a gene: 4. The chain carries TRBV20-1 and TRBJ2-7; TRBD1 matches at 9 bases. This clonotype originated in an adult woman who had mild COVID-19 (a few samples of this study predate the infection). Cell type and time point are not known. The sequencing input was PBMCs or a T cell subset sorted from them (not recorded which). The CDR3 loop reads CSAFDRGTYEQYF. As DNA, the CDR3 is TGCAGTGCTTTCGACAGGGGGACCTACGAGCAGTACTTC.